The 23 T cell receptor beta chains below were found in one sample sequenced in a study of blood T cell repertoires in COVID-19. TCRdb keeps only in-frame clones here, not all; method: immunoSEQ multiplex PCR. The sample includes 200,000 to 250,000 clones, under 85% seen only once; the top ten take under 10%. The sequencing input was peripheral blood. All receptors derive from a woman older than 75 with COVID-19, enrolled during active disease.

The chain has TRBV5-6 and TRBJ1-2, with D maybe TRBD1 (5 bases). Per the germline V gene, CDR1 is SGHDT and CDR2 is YYEEEE. V gave up 4 bases and J gave up 5 bases, with 15 bases separating them. This CDR3 has 14 amino acids. Here the CDR3 DNA reads TGTGCCAGCAGCACCTTCGACAGACCATATGGCTACACCTTC. This encodes CASSTFDRPYGYTF.

This clone turned up a few times. The rearrangement links TRBV6-5 to TRBJ1-5; the D is unclear. Deletions cut 6 bases from V and 3 bases from J, with 12 bases between. CDR3 size: 14 residues. CDR1 and CDR2 (germline): MNHEY, SVGAGI. This CDR3 is CASSTSLLNQPQHF. The CDR3 coding sequence is TGTGCCAGCAGCACTTCCTTACTCAATCAGCCCCAGCATTTT.

The genes are TRBV20-1 and TRBJ2-1; TRBD2 might be the D (6 bases). Per the germline V gene, CDR1 is DFQATT and CDR2 is SNEGSKA (reference sequence). V was pared by 3 bases and J by 8 bases, with 14 bases between. The CDR3 is 13 amino acids. CDR3: CSASPTRFDEQFF. CDR3 DNA: TGCAGTGCTAGTCCGACTAGATTCGATGAGCAGTTCTTC.

The chain's CDR3 is CASSLGDLRSNQPQHF. DNA for the CDR3: TGTGCCAGCAGCTTGGGCGACCTCCGTAGCAATCAGCCCCAGCATTTT. The chain recombines TRBV7-9 with TRBJ1-5; D is undetermined. The germline V gene encodes CDR1 SEHNR and CDR2 FQNEAQ (reference sequence). This CDR3 has 16 residues. Trimming cost V 3 bases and J 0 bases, with 12 bases left between them.

The chain couples TRBV28 to TRBJ1-3; 7 bases agree with TRBD1. Per the germline V gene, CDR1 is MDHEN and CDR2 is SYDVKM. V was clipped by 5 bases and J by 0 bases; unmatched bases: 10. This CDR3 has 17 residues. CDR3 in amino acids: CASSTPSGQISGNTIYF. CDR3 coding DNA: TGTGCCAGCAGTACTCCCTCGGGACAGATCTCTGGAAACACCATATATTTT.

This chain uses TRBV12-3 or TRBV12-4 with TRBJ2-1; D might be TRBD2 (6 bases). The V gene lost 6 bases and the J gene lost 5 bases, with 11 bases spanning the gap. The CDR3 covers 13 residues. DNA for the CDR3: TGTGCCAGCAGCATAGCGGTGCACAATGAGCAGTTCTTC. Translated: CASSIAVHNEQFF.

CDR3 residues: CASSTDRLNYNEQFF. In nucleotides, the CDR3 is TGTGCCAGCAGCACGGACAGGCTTAACTACAATGAGCAGTTCTTC. V is TRBV6-5 and J is TRBJ2-1; the match to TRBD1 covers 7 bases. Germline V gene sequence: CDR1 MNHEY, CDR2 SVGAGI. With V trimmed by 6 bases and J by 3 bases, 8 bases remained unmatched. The CDR3 is 15 amino acids.

V is TRBV5-1 and J is TRBJ2-5, with D possibly matching TRBD1 (6 bases). The V and J ends lost 0 bases and 4 bases respectively, with 10 bases between them. The germline gives CDR1 SGHRS, CDR2 YFSETQ. This CDR3 has 14 residues. DNA for the CDR3: TGCGCCAGCAGCTTGGGCGGCAGGGGAGAGACCCAGTACTTC. Translation: CASSLGGRGETQYF. Full variable domain (outside the CDR3, taken from reference TRBV5-1 and TRBJ2-5): KAGVTQTPRYLIKTRGQQVTLSCSPISGHRSVSWYQQTPGQGLQFLFEYFSETQRNKGNFPGRFSGRQFSNSRSEMNVSTLELGDSALYLCASSLGGRGETQYFGPGTRLLVL.

V gene TRBV2 combines with J gene TRBJ1-4, with 7 positions matching TRBD1. V lost 6 bases, J lost 10 bases, and 5 bases stayed unmatched. Per germline, CDR1 SNHLY and CDR2 FYNNEI. There are 12 residues in the CDR3. As DNA, the CDR3 is TGTGCCAGCAGGGGGACAGCTACAAAACTGTTTTTT. Protein product: CASRGTATKLFF.

This clone was counted between two and nine times. This rearrangement joins TRBV7-9 to TRBJ1-2; D uncertain. Trimming removed 0 bases at V and 1 base at J, with 6 bases between. The CDR3 totals 14 residues. Germline V gene sequence: CDR1 SEHNR, CDR2 FQNEAQ (reference sequence). This chain's CDR3 is CASSLAGSNYGYTF. The DNA for the CDR3 is TGTGCCAGCAGCTTAGCCGGGAGTAACTATGGCTACACCTTC.

The rearrangement uses TRBV7-9 and TRBJ2-2, with 7 bases matching TRBD2. The J segment lost 5 bases and the V segment lost 3 bases, leaving 12 bases of the junction unmatched. CDR1 SEHNR and CDR2 FQNEAQ come from the germline V gene (reference sequence). The CDR3 sequence is 17 residues long. The CDR3 spells CASSFSVGGSGTGELFF. The DNA of the CDR3 is TGTGCCAGCAGCTTTTCGGTCGGCGGGAGTGGGACCGGGGAGCTGTTTTTT.

The chain has TRBV18 and TRBJ1-1, with a tentative D call TRBD1 (5 bases). Germline V gives CDR1 KGHSH, CDR2 LQKENI. The CDR3 has 13 residues. The ends were cut back, 3 bases at V and 6 bases at J, with 11 bases in the middle. CDR3 DNA: TGTGCCAGCTCACCGTCGCGGGGGTCTGAAGCTTTCTTT. It translates to CASSPSRGSEAFF.

The chain is built from TRBV19 and TRBJ2-3; 9 bases agree with TRBD2. CDR1 is LNHDA and CDR2 is SQIVND in the germline V gene (reference sequence). The J segment lost 9 bases and the V segment lost 6 bases, leaving 10 bases of the junction unmatched. The CDR3 is made up of 14 amino acids. The CDR3 sequence is CASRPRGGPQTQYF. CDR3 in DNA: TGTGCCAGTAGACCGCGGGGGGGGCCGCAAACGCAGTATTTT.

The gene calls are TRBV7-9 and TRBJ2-7; a possible D gene is TRBD2 (6 bases). The CDR3 consists of 12 residues. Trimming cost V 1 base and J 9 bases, with 10 bases left between them. The germline V gene has CDR1 SEHNR and CDR2 FQNEAQ (reference sequence). The CDR3 sequence: CASSLEEGRQYF. CDR3 DNA sequence: TGTGCCAGCAGCTTAGAGGAGGGACGGCAGTACTTC.

The V call is TRBV14, the J call TRBJ1-6; unclear D gene. Germline lookup yields CDR1 SGHDN and CDR2 FVKESK. The length of the CDR3 is 13 residues. V lost 0 bases to trimming and J lost 7 bases, with 4 bases between them. The DNA for the CDR3 is TGTGCCAGCAGCCAAGAGCGGAATTCACCCCTCCACTTT. As protein: CASSQERNSPLHF.

The chain has TRBV7-3 and TRBJ2-1, with a tentative D call TRBD2 (6 bases). Germline V CDR1 and CDR2: SGHTA, FQGTGA. The CDR3 is made up of 15 amino acids. Trimming took 5 bases from V and 5 from J, leaving 16 bases between them. CDR3 nucleotide sequence: TGTGCCAGCAGCCCCTCAGGCGGGACTCACAATGAGCAGTTCTTC. It is translated as CASSPSGGTHNEQFF.

The sample holds one count of this clone. The chain uses TRBV9 and TRBJ2-1; D is possibly TRBD2 (6 bases). From germline, CDR1 is SGDLS and CDR2 YYNGEE. V was cut by 2 bases and J by 8 bases, with 17 bases left in between. The CDR3 sequence is 15 residues long. This CDR3 is CASSVRTMGGDEQFF. CDR3 DNA: TGTGCCAGCAGCGTCCGGACTATGGGTGGGGATGAGCAGTTCTTC.

The chain recombines TRBV5-1 with TRBJ1-2; D gene uncertain. The V end was cut by 3 bases, the J end by 4 bases, with 13 bases between. CDR1 is SGHRS and CDR2 is YFSETQ in the germline V gene. The CDR3 contains 14 residues. Here the CDR3 reads CASSSSPTGYGYTF. The CDR3 region has the DNA TGCGCCAGCAGCTCCTCCCCGACGGGCTATGGCTACACCTTC.

The chain carries TRBV29-1 and TRBJ2-3; D perhaps matches TRBD1 (5 bases). The CDR3 covers 12 residues. Trimming stripped 5 bases from V and 3 bases from J, with 9 bases between. Germline V gene data show CDR1 as SQVTM and CDR2 as ANQGSEA. CDR3 protein: CSVWKGTDTQYF. The CDR3 DNA is TGCAGCGTTTGGAAGGGGACAGATACGCAGTATTTT.

V usage is TRBV19 and J usage is TRBJ2-7, with a possible D match to TRBD2 (5 bases). Germline V lookup: CDR1 LNHDA, CDR2 SQIVND (reference sequence). Trimming took off 5 bases at V and 7 bases at J, with 21 bases between the two ends. The length of the CDR3 is 15 residues. CDR3: CASSSRNSARREQYF. The CDR3 DNA reads TGTGCCAGTAGTTCCCGGAATTCCGCCAGGAGGGAGCAGTACTTC.

This clone was detected only once. V and J are TRBV15 and TRBJ2-7; D not resolved. This CDR3 region has 13 residues. Trimming stripped 5 bases from V and 9 bases from J, with 17 bases between. CDR1 is LNHNV and CDR2 is YYDKDF in the germline V gene (reference sequence). In nucleotides, the CDR3 is TGTGCCACCAGCCGCCAAGGAGCCAAGACGCAGTACTTC. This gives the protein CATSRQGAKTQYF.

The chain couples TRBV20-1 to TRBJ1-1; no clear D gene. The CDR3 runs to 14 residues. The V gene's germline CDR1 is DFQATT and CDR2 SNEGSKA (reference sequence). V lost 3 bases to trimming and J lost 4 bases, with 15 bases between them. CDR3 nucleotide sequence: TGCAGTGCTAGTAGCCCGGTTCCCACCACTGAAGCTTTCTTT. This encodes CSASSPVPTTEAFF.

The gene calls are TRBV7-6 and TRBJ1-3; tentative D call: TRBD1 (6 bases). This CDR3 contains 17 residues. In germline, CDR1 is SGHVS, CDR2 FNYEAQ. Trimming removed 4 bases from V and 4 bases from J, with 20 bases in between. The CDR3 DNA reads TGTGCCAGCAGCTCCCGGGTCGGGGGGCGAGCGGGAAACACCATATATTTT. This gives the protein CASSSRVGGRAGNTIYF. The full variable domain, its missing parts supplied by reference TRBV7-6 and TRBJ1-3, is GAGVSQSPRYKVTKRGQDVALRCDPISGHVSLYWYRQALGQGPEFLTYFNYEAQQDKSGLPNDRFSAERPEGSISTLTIQRTEQRDSAMYRCASSSRVGGRAGNTIYFGEGSWLTVV.